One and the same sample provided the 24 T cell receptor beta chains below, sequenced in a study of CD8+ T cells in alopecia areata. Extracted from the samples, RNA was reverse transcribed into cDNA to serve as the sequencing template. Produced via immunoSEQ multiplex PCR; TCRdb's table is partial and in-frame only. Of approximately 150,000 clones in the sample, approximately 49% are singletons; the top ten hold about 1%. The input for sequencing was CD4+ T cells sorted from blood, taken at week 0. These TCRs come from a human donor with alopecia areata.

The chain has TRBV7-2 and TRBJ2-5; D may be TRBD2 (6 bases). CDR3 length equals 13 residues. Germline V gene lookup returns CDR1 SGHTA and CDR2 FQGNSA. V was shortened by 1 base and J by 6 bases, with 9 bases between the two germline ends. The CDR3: CASSLGGGKTQYF. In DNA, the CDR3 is TGTGCCAGCAGCTTAGGGGGCGGGAAGACCCAGTACTTC.

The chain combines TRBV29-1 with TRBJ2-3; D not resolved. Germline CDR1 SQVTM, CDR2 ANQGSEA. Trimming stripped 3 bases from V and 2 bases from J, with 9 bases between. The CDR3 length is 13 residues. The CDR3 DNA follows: TGCAGCGTTGATCGTCAGCTCACAGATACGCAGTATTTT. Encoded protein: CSVDRQLTDTQYF.

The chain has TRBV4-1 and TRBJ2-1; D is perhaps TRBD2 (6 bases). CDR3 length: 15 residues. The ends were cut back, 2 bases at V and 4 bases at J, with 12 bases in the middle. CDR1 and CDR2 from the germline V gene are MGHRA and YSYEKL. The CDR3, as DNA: TGCGCCAGCAGCCAAACACTAGCAGCTTACAATGAGCAGTTCTTC. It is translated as CASSQTLAAYNEQFF.

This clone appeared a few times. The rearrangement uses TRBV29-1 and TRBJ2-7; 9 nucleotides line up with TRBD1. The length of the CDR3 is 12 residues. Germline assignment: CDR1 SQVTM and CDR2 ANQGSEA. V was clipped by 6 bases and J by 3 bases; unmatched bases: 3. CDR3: CSVGTGRYEQYF. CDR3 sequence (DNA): TGCAGCGTGGGGACAGGGCGCTACGAGCAGTACTTC.

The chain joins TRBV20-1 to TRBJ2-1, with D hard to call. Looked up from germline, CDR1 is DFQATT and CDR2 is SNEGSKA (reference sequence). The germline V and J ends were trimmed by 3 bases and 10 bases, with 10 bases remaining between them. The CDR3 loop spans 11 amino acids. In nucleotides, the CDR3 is TGCAGTGCTAGCCAACTCTGGGAGCAGTTCTTC. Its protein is CSASQLWEQFF.

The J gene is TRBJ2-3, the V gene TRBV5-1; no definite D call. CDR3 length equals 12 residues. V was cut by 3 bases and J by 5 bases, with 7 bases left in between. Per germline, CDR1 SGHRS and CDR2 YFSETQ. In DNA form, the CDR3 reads TGCGCCAGCAGCTCCACCGGAGATACGCAGTATTTT. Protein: CASSSTGDTQYF.

The CDR3 DNA is TGCAGCGCCCTTCGTCTGGGAGGCTACGAGCAGTACTTC. This sequence encodes CSALRLGGYEQYF. The V gene is TRBV29-1, the J gene TRBJ2-7, with D maybe TRBD2 (6 bases). Germline V lookup: CDR1 SQVTM, CDR2 ANQGSEA. V lost 7 bases and J 3 bases, leaving 16 bases between the germline ends. The CDR3 loop spans 13 amino acids.

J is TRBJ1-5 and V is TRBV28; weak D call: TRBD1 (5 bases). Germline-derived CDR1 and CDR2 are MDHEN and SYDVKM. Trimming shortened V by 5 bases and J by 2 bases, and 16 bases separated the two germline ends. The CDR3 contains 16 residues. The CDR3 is CASSPPRGRGNQPQHF. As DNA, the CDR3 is TGTGCCAGCAGTCCCCCTCGGGGGAGGGGCAATCAGCCCCAGCATTTT.

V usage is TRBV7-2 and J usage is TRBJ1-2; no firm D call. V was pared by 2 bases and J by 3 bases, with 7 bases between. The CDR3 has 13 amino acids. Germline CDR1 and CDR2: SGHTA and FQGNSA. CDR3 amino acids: CASSLIRDYGYTF. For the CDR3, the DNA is TGTGCCAGCAGCTTAATCAGAGACTATGGCTACACCTTC.

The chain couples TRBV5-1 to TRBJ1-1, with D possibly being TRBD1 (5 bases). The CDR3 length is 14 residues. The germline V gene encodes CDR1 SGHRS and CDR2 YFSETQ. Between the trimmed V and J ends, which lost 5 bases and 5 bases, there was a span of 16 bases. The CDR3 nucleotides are TGCGCCAGCAGAGCGGAGGGGCTAGGGACTGAAGCTTTCTTT. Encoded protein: CASRAEGLGTEAFF.

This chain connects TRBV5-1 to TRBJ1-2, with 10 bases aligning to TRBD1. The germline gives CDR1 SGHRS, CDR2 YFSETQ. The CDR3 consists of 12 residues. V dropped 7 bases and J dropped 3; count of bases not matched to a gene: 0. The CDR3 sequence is CASGTGDYGYTF. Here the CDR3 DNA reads TGCGCCAGCGGGACAGGGGACTATGGCTACACCTTC.

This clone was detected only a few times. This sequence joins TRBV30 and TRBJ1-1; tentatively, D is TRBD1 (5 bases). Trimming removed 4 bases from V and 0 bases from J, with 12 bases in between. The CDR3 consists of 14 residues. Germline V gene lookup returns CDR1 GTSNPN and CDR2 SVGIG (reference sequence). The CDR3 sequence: CAWKRGNMNTEAFF. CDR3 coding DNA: TGTGCCTGGAAACGGGGGAACATGAACACTGAAGCTTTCTTT.

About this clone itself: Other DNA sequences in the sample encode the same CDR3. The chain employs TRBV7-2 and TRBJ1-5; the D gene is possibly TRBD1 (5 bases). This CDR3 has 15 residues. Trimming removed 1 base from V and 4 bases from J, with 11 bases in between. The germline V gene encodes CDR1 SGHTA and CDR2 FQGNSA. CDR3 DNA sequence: TGTGCCAGCAGCTTAGATGGTGGGGGGAATCAGCCCCAGCATTTT. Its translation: CASSLDGGGNQPQHF.

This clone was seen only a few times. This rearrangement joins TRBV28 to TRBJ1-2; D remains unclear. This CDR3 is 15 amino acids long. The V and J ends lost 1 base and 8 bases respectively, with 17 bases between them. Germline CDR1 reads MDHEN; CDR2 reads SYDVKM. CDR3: CASSLSGPTLGGYTF. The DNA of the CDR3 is TGTGCCAGCAGTTTATCCGGACCGACATTGGGGGGCTACACCTTC.

CDR3 amino acids: CASSRTGNEAFF. CDR3 sequence (DNA): TGTGCCAGCAGTCGGACAGGGAATGAAGCTTTCTTT. The rearrangement uses TRBV11-2 and TRBJ1-1; TRBD1 matches at 8 bases. This CDR3 is 12 amino acids long. The V and J ends lost 6 bases and 7 bases, in that order; junction bases with no gene match: 4. In germline, CDR1 is SGHAT, CDR2 FQNNGV.

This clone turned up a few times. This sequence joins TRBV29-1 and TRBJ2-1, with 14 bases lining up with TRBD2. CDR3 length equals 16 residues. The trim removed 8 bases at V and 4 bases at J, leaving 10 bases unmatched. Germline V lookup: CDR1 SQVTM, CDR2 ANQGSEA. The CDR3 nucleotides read TGCAGCTCTCAGACTAGCGGGAGGGCCGGGTACAATGAGCAGTTCTTC. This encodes CSSQTSGRAGYNEQFF.

The CDR3 loop is CASSEGDRATETQYF. Here the CDR3 DNA reads TGTGCCAGCAGTGAAGGGGACAGGGCTACAGAGACCCAGTACTTC. The chain has TRBV6-4 and TRBJ2-5; 9 bases align to TRBD1. The CDR3 is 15 residues long. Germline-derived CDR1 and CDR2 are MRHNA and SNTAGT. The V segment lost 3 bases and the J segment 4 bases; nucleotides outside the gene matches: 6.

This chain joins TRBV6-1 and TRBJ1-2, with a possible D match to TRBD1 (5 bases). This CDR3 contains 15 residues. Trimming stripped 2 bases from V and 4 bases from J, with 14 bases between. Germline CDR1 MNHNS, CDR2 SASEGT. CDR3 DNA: TGTGCCAGCAGTGAAAGTGGCAGGGCCGGCTATGGCTACACCTTC. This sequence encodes CASSESGRAGYGYTF.

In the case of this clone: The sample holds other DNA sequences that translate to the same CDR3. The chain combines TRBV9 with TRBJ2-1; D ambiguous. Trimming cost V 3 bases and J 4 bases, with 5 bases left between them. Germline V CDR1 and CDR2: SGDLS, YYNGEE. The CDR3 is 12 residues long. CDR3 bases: TGTGCCAGCAGCGACCTTTACAATGAGCAGTTCTTC. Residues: CASSDLYNEQFF.

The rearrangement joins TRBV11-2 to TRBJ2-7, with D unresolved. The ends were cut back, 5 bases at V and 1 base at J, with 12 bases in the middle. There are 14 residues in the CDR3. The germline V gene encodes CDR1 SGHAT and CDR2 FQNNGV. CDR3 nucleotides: TGTGCCAGCAGCCCTTCTGGCGGATCCTACGAGCAGTACTTC. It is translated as CASSPSGGSYEQYF.

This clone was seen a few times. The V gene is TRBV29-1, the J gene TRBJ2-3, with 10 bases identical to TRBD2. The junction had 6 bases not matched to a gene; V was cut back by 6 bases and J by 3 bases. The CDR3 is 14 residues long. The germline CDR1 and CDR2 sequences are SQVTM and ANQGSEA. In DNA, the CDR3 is TGCAGCGTCTTCACTAGCGGGACGACAGATACGCAGTATTTT. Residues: CSVFTSGTTDTQYF.

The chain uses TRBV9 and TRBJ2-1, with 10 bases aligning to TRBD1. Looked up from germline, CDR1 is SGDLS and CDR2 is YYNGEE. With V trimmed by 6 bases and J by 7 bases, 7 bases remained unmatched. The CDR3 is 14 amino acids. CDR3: CASNLRDRGNEQFF. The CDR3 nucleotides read TGTGCCAGCAACCTTAGGGACAGGGGAAATGAGCAGTTCTTC.

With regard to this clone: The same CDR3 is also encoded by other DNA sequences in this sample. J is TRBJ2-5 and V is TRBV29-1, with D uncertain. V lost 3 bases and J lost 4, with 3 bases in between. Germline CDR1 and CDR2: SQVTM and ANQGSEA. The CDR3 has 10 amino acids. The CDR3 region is CSVEGETQYF. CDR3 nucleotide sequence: TGCAGCGTTGAGGGAGAGACCCAGTACTTC.

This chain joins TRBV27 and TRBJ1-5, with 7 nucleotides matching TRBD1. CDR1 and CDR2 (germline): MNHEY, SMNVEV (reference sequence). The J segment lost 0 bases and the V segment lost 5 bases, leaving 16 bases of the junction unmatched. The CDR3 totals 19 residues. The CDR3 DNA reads TGTGCCAGCAGTCCCCGACAGGGATCCCTGTCATATAGCAATCAGCCCCAGCATTTT. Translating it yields CASSPRQGSLSYSNQPQHF.